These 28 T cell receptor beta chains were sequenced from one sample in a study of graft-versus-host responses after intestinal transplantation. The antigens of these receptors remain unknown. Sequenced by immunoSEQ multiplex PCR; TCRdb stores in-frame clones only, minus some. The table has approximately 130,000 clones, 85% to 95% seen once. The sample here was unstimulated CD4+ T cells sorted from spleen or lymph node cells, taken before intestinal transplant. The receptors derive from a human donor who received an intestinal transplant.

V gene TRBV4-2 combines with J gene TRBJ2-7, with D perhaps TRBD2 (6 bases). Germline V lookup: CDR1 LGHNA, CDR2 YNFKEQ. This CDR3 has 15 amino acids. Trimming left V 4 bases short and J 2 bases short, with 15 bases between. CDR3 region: CASSPRLGLTYEQYF. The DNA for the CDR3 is TGTGCCAGCAGCCCCCGACTAGGATTAACCTACGAGCAGTACTTC.

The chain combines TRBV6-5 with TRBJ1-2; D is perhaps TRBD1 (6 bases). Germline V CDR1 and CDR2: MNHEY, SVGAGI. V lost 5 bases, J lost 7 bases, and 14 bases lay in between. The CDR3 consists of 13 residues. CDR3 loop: CASSLTGKSGYTF. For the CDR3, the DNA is TGTGCCAGCAGTCTAACAGGGAAAAGTGGCTACACCTTC.

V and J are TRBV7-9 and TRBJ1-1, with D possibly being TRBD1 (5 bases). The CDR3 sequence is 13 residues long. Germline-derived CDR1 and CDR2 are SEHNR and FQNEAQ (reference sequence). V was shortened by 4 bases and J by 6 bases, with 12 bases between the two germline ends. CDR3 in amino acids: CASSSTPGPEAFF. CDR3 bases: TGTGCCAGCAGCTCCACGCCGGGGCCTGAAGCTTTCTTT.

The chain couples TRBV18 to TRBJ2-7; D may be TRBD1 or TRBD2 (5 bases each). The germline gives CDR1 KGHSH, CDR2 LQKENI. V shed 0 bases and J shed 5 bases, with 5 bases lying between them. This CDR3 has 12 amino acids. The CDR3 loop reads CASSPPGDEQYF. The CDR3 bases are TGTGCCAGCTCACCACCGGGGGACGAGCAGTACTTC.

DNA of the CDR3: TGTGCCAGCAGCTTATGGGGGGGTTTCACCGGGGAGCTGTTTTTT. Translating it yields CASSLWGGFTGELFF. This chain links TRBV7-2 with TRBJ2-2; TRBD2 agrees at 7 bases. Losses at the gene ends were 2 bases for V and 4 bases for J; bases not matched to a gene: 4. Per germline, CDR1 SGHTA and CDR2 FQGNSA. The length of the CDR3 is 15 residues.

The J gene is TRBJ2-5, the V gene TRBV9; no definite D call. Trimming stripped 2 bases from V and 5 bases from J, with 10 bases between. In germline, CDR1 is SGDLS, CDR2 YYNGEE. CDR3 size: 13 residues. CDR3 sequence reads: CASSVTLAETQYF. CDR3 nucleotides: TGTGCCAGCAGCGTTACTCTGGCGGAGACCCAGTACTTC.

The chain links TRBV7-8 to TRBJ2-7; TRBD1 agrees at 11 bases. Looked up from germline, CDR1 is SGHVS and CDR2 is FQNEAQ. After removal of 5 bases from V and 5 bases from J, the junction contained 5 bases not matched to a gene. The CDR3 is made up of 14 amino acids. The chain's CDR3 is CASSLGTGGNEQYF. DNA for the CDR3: TGTGCCAGCAGCCTAGGGACAGGGGGGAACGAGCAGTACTTC. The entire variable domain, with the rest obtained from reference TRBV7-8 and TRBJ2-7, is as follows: GAGVSQSPRYKVAKRGQDVALRCDPISGHVSLFWYQQALGQGPEFLTYFQNEAQLDKSGLPSDRFFAERPEGSVSTLKIQRTQQEDSAVYLCASSLGTGGNEQYFGPGTRLTVT.

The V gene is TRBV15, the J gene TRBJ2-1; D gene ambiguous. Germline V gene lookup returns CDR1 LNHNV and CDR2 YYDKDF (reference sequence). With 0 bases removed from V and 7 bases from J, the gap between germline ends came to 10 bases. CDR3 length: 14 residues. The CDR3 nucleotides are TGTGCCACCAGCAGAGAGGGTAGCCTGAATGAGCAGTTCTTC. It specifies CATSREGSLNEQFF. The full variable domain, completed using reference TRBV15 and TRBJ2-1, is DAMVIQNPRYQVTQFGKPVTLSCSQTLNHNVMYWYQQKSSQAPKLLFHYYDKDFNNEADTPDNFQSRRPNTSFCFLDIRSPGLGDTAMYLCATSREGSLNEQFFGPGTRLTVL.

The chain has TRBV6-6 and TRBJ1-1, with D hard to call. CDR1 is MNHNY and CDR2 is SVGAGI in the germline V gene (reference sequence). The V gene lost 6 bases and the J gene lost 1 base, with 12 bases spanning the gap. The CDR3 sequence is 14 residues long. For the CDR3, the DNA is TGTGCCAGCAGCCTACGACGGGAGAACACTGAAGCTTTCTTT. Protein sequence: CASSLRRENTEAFF.

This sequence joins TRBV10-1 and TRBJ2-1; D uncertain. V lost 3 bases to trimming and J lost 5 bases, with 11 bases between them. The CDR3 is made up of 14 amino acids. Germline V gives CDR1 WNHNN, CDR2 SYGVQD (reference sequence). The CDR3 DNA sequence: TGCGCCAGCAGTGATTCCAGGCAGAACAATGAGCAGTTCTTC. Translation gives CASSDSRQNNEQFF.

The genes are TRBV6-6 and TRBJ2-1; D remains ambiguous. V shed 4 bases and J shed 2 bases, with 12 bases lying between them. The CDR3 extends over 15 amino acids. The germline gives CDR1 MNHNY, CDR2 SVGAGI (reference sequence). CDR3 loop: CASSSRRLAYNEQFF. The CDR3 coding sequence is TGTGCCAGCAGTTCAAGGCGGCTAGCCTACAATGAGCAGTTCTTC.

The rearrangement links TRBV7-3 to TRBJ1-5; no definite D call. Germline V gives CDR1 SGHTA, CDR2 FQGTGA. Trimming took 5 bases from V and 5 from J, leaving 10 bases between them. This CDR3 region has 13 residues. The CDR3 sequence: CASSKQFHQPQHF. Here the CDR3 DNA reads TGTGCCAGCAGCAAACAGTTCCATCAGCCCCAGCATTTT.

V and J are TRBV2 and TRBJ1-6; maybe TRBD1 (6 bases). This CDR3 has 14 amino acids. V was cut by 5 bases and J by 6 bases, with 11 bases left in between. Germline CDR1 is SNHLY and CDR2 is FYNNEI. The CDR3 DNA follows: TGTGCCAGCAGTAGGACAGCCTTTAATTCACCCCTCCACTTT. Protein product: CASSRTAFNSPLHF.

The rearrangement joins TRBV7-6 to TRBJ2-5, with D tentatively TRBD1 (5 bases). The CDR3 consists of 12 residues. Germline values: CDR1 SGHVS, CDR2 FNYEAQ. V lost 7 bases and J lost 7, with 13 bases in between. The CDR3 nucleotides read TGTGCCAGCAAAGGGGCCCTGGCGACCCAGTACTTC. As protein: CASKGALATQYF.

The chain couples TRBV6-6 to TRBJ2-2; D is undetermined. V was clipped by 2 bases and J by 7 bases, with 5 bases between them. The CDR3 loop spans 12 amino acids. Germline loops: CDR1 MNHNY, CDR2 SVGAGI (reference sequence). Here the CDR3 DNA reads TGTGCCAGCAGTTACGAGGTCGGGGAGCTGTTTTTT. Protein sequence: CASSYEVGELFF.

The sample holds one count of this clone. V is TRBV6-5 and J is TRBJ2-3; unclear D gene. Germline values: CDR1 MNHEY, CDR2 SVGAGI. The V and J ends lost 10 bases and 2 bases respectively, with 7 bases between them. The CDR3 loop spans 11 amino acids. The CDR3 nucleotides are TGTGCCACCCGGACCACAGATACGCAGTATTTT. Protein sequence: CATRTTDTQYF.

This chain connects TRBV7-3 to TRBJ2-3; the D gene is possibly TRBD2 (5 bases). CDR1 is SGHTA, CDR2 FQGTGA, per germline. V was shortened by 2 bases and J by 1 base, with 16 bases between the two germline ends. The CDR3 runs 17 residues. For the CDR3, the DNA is TGTGCCAGCAGCTTAGGTGGAGGTCGTTGGGGCACAGATACGCAGTATTTT. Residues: CASSLGGGRWGTDTQYF.

CDR3 coding DNA: TGTGCCAGCAGCCAAGAATTCGGGCAGATAAATCAGCCCCAGCATTTT. Translated, it gives CASSQEFGQINQPQHF. The chain uses TRBV4-2 and TRBJ1-5, with D unresolved. The CDR3 length is 16 residues. Looked up from germline, CDR1 is LGHNA and CDR2 is YNFKEQ. Trimming pared 0 bases from V and 4 bases from J, leaving 13 bases between.

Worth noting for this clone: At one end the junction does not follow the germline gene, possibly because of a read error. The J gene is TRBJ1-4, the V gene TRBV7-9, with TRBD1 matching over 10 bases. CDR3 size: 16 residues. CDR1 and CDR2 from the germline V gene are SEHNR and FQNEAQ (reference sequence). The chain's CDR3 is CASSSPPGQGNEELFF. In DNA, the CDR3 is TGTGCCAGCAGCTCACCCCCGGGACAGGGGAATGAAGAACTGTTTTTT.

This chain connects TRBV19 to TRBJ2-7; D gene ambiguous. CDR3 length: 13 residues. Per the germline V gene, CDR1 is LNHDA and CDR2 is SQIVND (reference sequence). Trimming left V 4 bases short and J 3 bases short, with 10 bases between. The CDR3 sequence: CASSTTRSYEQYF. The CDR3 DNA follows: TGTGCCAGTAGTACTACGAGGAGCTACGAGCAGTACTTC.

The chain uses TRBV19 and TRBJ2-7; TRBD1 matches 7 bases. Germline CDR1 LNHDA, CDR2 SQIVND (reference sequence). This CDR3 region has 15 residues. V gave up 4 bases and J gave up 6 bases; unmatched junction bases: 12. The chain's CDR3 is CASSRDSATGFEQYF. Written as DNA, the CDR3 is TGTGCCAGTAGTAGGGACAGCGCAACGGGCTTCGAGCAGTACTTC.

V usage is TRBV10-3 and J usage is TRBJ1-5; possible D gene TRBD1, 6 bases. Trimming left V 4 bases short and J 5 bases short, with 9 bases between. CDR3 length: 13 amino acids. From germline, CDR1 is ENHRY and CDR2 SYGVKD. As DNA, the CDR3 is TGTGCCATCAGTGGACAGGAAGATCAGCCCCAGCATTTT. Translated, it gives CAISGQEDQPQHF.

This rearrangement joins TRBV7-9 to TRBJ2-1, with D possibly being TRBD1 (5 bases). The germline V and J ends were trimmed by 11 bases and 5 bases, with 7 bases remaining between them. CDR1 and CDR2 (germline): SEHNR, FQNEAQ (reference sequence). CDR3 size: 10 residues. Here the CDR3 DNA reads TGTGCCTGGGGCAACAATGAGCAGTTCTTC. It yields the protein CAWGNNEQFF.

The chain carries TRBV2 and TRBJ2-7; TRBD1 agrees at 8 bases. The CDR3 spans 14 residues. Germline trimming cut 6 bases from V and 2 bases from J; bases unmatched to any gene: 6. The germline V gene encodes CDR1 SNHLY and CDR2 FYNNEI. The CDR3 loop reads CASRRDRQTYEQYF. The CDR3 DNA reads TGTGCCAGCAGGAGGGACAGGCAAACCTACGAGCAGTACTTC.

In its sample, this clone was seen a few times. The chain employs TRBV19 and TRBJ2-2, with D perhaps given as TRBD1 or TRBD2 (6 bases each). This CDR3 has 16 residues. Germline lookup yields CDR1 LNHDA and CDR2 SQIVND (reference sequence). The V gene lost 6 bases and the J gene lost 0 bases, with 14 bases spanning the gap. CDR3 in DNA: TGTGCCAGTAGGCTCCAGGGGAGGACGAACACCGGGGAGCTGTTTTTT. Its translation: CASRLQGRTNTGELFF.

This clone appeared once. CDR3 loop: CASSQGGSNQPQHF. As DNA, the CDR3 is TGTGCCAGCTCACAGGGGGGTAGCAATCAGCCCCAGCATTTT. The J gene is TRBJ1-5, the V gene TRBV18, with a weak D call TRBD1 (6 bases). The CDR3 has 14 residues. Germline V gene data show CDR1 as KGHSH and CDR2 as LQKENI. V shed 4 bases and J shed 0 bases, with 7 bases lying between them.

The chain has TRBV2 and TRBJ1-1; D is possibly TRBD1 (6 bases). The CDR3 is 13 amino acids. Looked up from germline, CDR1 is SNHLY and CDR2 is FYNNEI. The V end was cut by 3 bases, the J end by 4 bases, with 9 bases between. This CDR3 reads CASSDRGSTEAFF. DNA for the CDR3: TGTGCCAGCAGTGACAGGGGTTCCACTGAAGCTTTCTTT. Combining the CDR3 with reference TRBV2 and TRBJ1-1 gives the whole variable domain EPEVTQTPSHQVTQMGQEVILRCVPISNHLYFYWYRQILGQKVEFLVSFYNNEISEKSEIFDDQFSVERPDGSNFTLKIRSTKLEDSAMYFCASSDRGSTEAFFGQGTRLTVV.

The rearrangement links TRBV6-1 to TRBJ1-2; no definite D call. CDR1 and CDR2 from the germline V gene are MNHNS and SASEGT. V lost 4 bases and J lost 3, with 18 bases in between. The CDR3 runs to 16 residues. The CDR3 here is CASSAVSGPGYYGYTF. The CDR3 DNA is TGTGCCAGCAGTGCGGTTTCGGGTCCGGGCTACTATGGCTACACCTTC.